This T cell receptor (beta chain) is from a study of Graves' ophthalmopathy and Graves' hyperthyroidism. In its sample, this clonotype was seen many times. Its target is not known. Certain patients, namely those with other autoimmune diseases, uncontrolled infections, pregnancy or lactation, were excluded. General study findings and limits: The model's ophthalmopathy progression predictions had about 71% sensitivity and 72.22% specificity. The blood repertoire also included most expanded thyroid clonotypes above 0.001 frequency.

Amplification from RNA transcripts yielded the TCR beta CDR3 regions. The first-round RT-PCR employed HTBI primers together with the Qiagen OneStep RT-PCR kit. A multiplex PCR was then performed as the second round. TCRdb re-analysed the multiplex PCR reads in MiXCR, keeping a single row per CDR3 protein. Of some 200,000 distinct CDR3 sequences in the sample, under 30% were seen once. In germline, CDR1 is LGHDT, CDR2 YNNKEL (reference sequence). CDR3 length: 15 amino acids. V lost 5 bases to trimming and J lost 1 base, with 14 bases between them. The rearrangement links TRBV3-1 to TRBJ2-5; D may be TRBD1 (5 bases). This clonotype was obtained from a man in his fifties or sixties with Graves' ophthalmopathy. The sample was peripheral blood. CDR3 region: CASSTRVGRQETQYF. Here the CDR3 DNA reads TGTGCCAGCAGCACCCGCGTGGGGCGCCAAGAGACCCAGTACTTC.